The present entry profiles one T cell receptor (beta chain) with its context. Its antigen remains unidentified. No much larger clone is present one base from it, and per-base qualities are unavailable. This sample was taken from a study of blood T cell repertoires in COVID-19 (dated by TCRdb to the early 2020s). Looking at the study overall: Samples from collaborators originated in the United States, Italy and Spain and spanned both the acute and convalescent phases of COVID-19. The material from the prospective study consisted of cDNA or gDNA derived from T cells, B-cell-depleted T cells, or PBMCs. Deeply sampled blood TCRbeta repertoires from subjects exposed to, actively infected with, or recovered from COVID-19 were included in the dataset. The repertoires were made available in a free public database intended to serve as a resource for research on the immune response to SARS-CoV-2. Samples came from the ongoing ImmuneRACE study (first 160 participants) plus 1,254 subjects from 6 global collaborators. A de-identified subject ID, COVID-19 status, age in years and sex were almost always included in the sample metadata. Where available, HLA class I and class II types were taken from metadata supplied by the sample provider and were not determined by assay-based typing.

The CDR3, cysteine through phenylalanine, is 13 amino acids long. Kept here is only the CDR3 DNA, which spans 39 bases and is read in frame from base 1. The junction carries 9 bases between V and J, which are trimmed by 4 bases and 5 bases respectively. The germline V gene supplies CDR1 MRHNA and CDR2 SNTAGT. Summary of the overall study and its limitations: The quantity of clinical and demographic metadata differed by source and by participant and was supplied without curation.

Collaborating institutions collected whole blood in K2EDTA tubes following their own protocols. For TCRbeta analysis, collaborator samples were shipped as frozen whole blood, as isolated PBMCs, or as DNA extracted from either sample type. TCRbeta CDR3 regions were amplified from genomic DNA using the immunoSEQ Assay, a bias-controlled multiplex PCR. As for the authors' bioinformatics: The number of nucleated cells in each sample was estimated from the amplification of reference gene primers within the assay. To quantify the absolute abundance of each unique TCRbeta CDR3 rearrangement, sequence reads were collapsed and filtered. For each sample, productive Simpson clonality was calculated as the square root of Simpson's diversity index across productive rearrangements. As stored in TCRdb, this immuneACCESS dataset retains in-frame rearrangements with V and J assigned. A fraction of the clones does not appear; measured against another copy, unresolved V genes explain less than half of the discrepancy, and the remainder lacks a known reason. The V and J calls and clone size come from that table; D and trimming were worked out from the DNA. The sample yields tens of thousands of clones; 80% to 90% were counted once. Almost 1.5% of the sample goes to the ten largest clones.

Sequenced material: peripheral blood. The V and J genes are TRBV6-4 and TRBJ1-5, with the D gene not clear enough to name. This clonotype was obtained from an older woman with acute or convalescent COVID-19. In nucleotide form, the sequence is TGTGCCAGCAGTGTTGTGAGGGATCAGCCCCAGCATTTT. Its protein product is CASSVVRDQPQHF.